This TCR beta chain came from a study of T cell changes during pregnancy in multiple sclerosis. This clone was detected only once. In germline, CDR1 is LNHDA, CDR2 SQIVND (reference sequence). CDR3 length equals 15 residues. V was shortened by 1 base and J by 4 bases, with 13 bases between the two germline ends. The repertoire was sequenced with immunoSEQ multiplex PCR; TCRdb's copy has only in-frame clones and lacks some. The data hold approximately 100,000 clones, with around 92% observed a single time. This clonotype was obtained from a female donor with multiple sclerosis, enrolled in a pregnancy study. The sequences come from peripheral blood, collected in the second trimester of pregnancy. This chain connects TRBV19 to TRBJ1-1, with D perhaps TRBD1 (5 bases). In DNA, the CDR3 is TGTGCCAGTAGTATAGGTGGGGCGCGTAGCACTGAAGCTTTCTTT. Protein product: CASSIGGARSTEAFF.